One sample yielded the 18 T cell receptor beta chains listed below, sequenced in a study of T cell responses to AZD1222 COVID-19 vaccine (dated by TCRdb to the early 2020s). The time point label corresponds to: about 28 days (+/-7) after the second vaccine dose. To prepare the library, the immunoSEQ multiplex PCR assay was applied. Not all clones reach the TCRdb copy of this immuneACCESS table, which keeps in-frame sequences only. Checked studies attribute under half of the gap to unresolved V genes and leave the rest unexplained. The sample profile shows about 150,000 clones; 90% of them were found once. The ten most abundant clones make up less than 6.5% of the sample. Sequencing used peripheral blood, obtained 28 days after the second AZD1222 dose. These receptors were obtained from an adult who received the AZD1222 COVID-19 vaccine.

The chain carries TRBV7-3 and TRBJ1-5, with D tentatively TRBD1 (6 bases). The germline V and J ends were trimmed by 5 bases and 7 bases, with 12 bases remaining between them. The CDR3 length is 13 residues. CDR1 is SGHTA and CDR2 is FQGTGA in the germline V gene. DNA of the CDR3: TGTGCCAGCAGCAAGAGAGGACAGCAGCCCCAGCATTTT. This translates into CASSKRGQQPQHF. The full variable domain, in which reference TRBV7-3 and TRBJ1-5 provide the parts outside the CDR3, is GAGVSQTPSNKVTEKGKYVELRCDPISGHTALYWYRQSLGQGPEFLIYFQGTGAADDSGLPNDRFFAVRPEGSVSTLKIQRTERGDSAVYLCASSKRGQQPQHFGDGTRLSIL.

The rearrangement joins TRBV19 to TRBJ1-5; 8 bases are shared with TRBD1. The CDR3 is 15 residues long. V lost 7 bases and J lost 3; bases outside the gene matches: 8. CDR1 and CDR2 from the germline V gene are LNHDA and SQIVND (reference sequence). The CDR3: CASNDGDRLNQPQHF. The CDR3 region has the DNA TGTGCCAGTAATGACGGGGACAGGCTCAATCAGCCCCAGCATTTT.

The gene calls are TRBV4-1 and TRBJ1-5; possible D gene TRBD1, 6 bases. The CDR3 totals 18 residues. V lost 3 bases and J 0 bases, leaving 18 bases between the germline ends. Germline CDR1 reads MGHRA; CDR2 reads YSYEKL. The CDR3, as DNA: TGCGCCAGCAGCCATGCATCCAGGGGACGTTATAGCAATCAGCCCCAGCATTTT. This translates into CASSHASRGRYSNQPQHF.

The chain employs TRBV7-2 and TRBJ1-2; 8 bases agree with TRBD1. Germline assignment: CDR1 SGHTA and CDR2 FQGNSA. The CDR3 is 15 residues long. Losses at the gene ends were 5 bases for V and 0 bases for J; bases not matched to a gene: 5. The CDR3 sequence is CASSIQGAANYGYTF. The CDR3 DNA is TGTGCCAGCAGCATCCAGGGGGCTGCTAACTATGGCTACACCTTC.

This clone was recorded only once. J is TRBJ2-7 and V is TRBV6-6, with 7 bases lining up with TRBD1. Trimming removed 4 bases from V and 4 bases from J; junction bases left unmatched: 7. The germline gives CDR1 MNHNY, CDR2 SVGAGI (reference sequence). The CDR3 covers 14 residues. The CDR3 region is CASSSGTADYEQYF. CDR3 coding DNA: TGTGCCAGCAGTTCCGGGACAGCGGATTACGAGCAGTACTTC.

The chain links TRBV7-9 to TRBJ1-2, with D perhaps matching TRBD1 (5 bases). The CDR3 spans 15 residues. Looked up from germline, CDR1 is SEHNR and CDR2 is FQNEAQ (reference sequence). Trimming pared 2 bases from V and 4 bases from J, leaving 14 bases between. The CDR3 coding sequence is TGTGCCAGCAGCTTATCATCAGGGAAAATCTATGGCTACACCTTC. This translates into CASSLSSGKIYGYTF.

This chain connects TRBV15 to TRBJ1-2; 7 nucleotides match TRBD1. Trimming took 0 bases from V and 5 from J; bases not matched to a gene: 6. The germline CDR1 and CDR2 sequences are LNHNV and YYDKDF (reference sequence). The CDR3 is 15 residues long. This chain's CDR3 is CATSRDRTGSYGYTF. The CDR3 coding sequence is TGTGCCACCAGCAGAGATCGGACAGGATCTTATGGCTACACCTTC.

The CDR3 loop is CASSSGLNTDTQYF. The DNA for the CDR3 is TGCGCCAGCAGCTCGGGACTCAACACAGATACGCAGTATTTT. The chain couples TRBV5-1 to TRBJ2-3; possible D gene TRBD2, 6 bases. V shed 3 bases and J shed 2 bases, with 10 bases lying between them. From germline, CDR1 is SGHRS and CDR2 YFSETQ. This CDR3 is 14 amino acids long.

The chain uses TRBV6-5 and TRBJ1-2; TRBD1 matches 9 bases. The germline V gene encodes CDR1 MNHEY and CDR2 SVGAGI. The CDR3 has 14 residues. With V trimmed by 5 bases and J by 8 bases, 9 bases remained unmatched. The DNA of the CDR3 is TGTGCCAGCAGTAAAAGACAAGGGACAGGGGGCTACACCTTC. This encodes CASSKRQGTGGYTF.

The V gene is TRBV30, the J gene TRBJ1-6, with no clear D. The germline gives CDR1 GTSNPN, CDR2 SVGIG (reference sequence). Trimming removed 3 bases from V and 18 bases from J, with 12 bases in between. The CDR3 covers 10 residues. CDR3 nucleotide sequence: TGTGCCTGGAGGAACCGCGAGACCCACTTT. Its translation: CAWRNRETHF.

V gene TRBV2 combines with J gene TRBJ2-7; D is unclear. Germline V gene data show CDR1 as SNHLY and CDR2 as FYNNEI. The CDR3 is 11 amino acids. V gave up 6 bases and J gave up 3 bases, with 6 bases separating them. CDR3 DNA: TGTGCCAGCAGAGCCTTCTACGAGCAGTACTTC. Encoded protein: CASRAFYEQYF.

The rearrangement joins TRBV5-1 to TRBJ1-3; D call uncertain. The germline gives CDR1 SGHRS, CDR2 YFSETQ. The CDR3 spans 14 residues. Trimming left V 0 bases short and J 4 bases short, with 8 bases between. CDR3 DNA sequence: TGCGCCAGCAGCTTGGAAGTCCTCGGAAACACCATATATTTT. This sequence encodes CASSLEVLGNTIYF.

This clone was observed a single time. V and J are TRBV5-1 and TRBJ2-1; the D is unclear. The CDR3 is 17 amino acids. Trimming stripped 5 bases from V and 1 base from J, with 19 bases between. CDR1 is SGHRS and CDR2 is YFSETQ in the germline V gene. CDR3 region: CASRGSEVGISYNEQFF. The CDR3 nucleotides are TGCGCCAGCAGGGGTTCCGAAGTTGGGATATCCTACAATGAGCAGTTCTTC.

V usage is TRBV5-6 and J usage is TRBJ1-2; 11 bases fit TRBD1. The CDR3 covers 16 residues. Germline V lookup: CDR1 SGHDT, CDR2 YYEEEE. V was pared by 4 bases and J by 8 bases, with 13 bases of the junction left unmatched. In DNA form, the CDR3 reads TGTGCCAGCAGCATTTCCGGGACAGGGGGAAACGGGGGCTACACCTTC. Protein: CASSISGTGGNGGYTF.

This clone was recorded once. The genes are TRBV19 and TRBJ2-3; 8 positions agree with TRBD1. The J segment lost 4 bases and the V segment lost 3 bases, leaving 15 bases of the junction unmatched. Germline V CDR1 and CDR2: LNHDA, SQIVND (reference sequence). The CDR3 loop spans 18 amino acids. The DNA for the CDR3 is TGTGCCAGTAGTATCGGGGTGGCAGGGGGCGCAGTCGCAGATACGCAGTATTTT. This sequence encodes CASSIGVAGGAVADTQYF.

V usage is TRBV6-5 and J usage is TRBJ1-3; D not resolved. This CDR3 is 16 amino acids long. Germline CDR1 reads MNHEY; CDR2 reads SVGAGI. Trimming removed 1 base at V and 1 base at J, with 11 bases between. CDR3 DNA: TGTGCCAGCAGTTACTTGGGGTCCGGGTCTGGAAACACCATATATTTT. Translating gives CASSYLGSGSGNTIYF.

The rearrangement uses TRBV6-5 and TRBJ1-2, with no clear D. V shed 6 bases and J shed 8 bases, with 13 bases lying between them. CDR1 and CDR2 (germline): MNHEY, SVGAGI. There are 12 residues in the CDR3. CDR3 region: CASSHDIGGYTF. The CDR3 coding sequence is TGTGCCAGCAGCCACGACATTGGGGGCTACACCTTC.

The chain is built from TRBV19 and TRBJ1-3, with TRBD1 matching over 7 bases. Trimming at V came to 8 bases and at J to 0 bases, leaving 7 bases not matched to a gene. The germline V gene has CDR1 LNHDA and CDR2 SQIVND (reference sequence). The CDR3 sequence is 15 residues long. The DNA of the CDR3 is TGTGCCAGTTCGGACAGGTTCAGCTCTGGAAACACCATATATTTT. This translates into CASSDRFSSGNTIYF. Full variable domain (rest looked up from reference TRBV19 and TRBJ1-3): DGGITQSPKYLFRKEGQNVTLSCEQNLNHDAMYWYRQDPGQGLRLIYYSQIVNDFQKGDIAEGYSVSREKKESFPLTVTSAQKNPTAFYLCASSDRFSSGNTIYFGEGSWLTVV.